The 5 T cell receptor beta chains below all came from one sample that was sequenced in a study of shared clonotypes between healthy human individuals. Data came from immunoSEQ multiplex PCR; TCRdb stores just in-frame clones and leaves some out. In the table there are about 820,000 clones, 80% to 95% of which are singletons. CD45RO-negative, CCR7-positively selected cells formed the naive CD8 fraction, excluding terminally differentiated effector memory CD45RA+ cells. Specimen: naive CD8+ T cells sorted from blood. The receptors were gathered from a young man in good health.

This clone was seen a handful of times. V usage is TRBV7-3 and J usage is TRBJ1-1; D possibly corresponds to TRBD1 (5 bases). The V end was cut by 2 bases, the J end by 7 bases, with 20 bases between. This CDR3 is built from 16 residues. Germline V lookup: CDR1 SGHTA, CDR2 FQGTGA. CDR3 in DNA: TGTGCCAGCAGCTTAGCGCCCTTCGGGACCGGGGTTGAAGCTTTCTTT. It encodes CASSLAPFGTGVEAFF. Supplemented by reference TRBV7-3 and TRBJ1-1, the full variable domain reads GAGVSQTPSNKVTEKGKYVELRCDPISGHTALYWYRQSLGQGPEFLIYFQGTGAADDSGLPNDRFFAVRPEGSVSTLKIQRTERGDSAVYLCASSLAPFGTGVEAFFGQGTRLTVV.

J is TRBJ1-2 and V is TRBV27; no firm D call. The CDR3 loop spans 14 amino acids. V gave up 4 bases and J gave up 6 bases, with 15 bases separating them. Germline lookup yields CDR1 MNHEY and CDR2 SMNVEV (reference sequence). As DNA, the CDR3 is TGTGCCAGCAGTTCCGCGCGGTTATCGAATGGCTACACCTTC. Translation gives CASSSARLSNGYTF.

This clone was detected only once. The chain employs TRBV13 and TRBJ2-1, with TRBD2 matching over 8 bases. Germline-derived CDR1 and CDR2 are PRHDT and FYEKMQ (reference sequence). The trim removed 0 bases at V and 6 bases at J, leaving 7 bases unmatched. The CDR3 loop spans 16 amino acids. The CDR3 DNA is TGTGCCAGCAGCTTAGGCGGCAGCGGGAGTTCCAATGAGCAGTTCTTC. It codes for CASSLGGSGSSNEQFF.

The chain has TRBV5-5 and TRBJ2-3; 11 bases fit TRBD1. V lost 2 bases to trimming and J lost 4 bases; unmatched junction nucleotides: 9. This CDR3 region has 17 residues. Germline lookup yields CDR1 SGHKS and CDR2 YYEKEE (reference sequence). The CDR3: CASSFDGTGGKSDTQYF. In nucleotides, the CDR3 is TGTGCCAGCAGCTTTGACGGGACAGGGGGGAAGTCAGATACGCAGTATTTT. The full variable domain, completed using reference TRBV5-5 and TRBJ2-3, is DAGVTQSPTHLIKTRGQQVTLRCSPISGHKSVSWYQQVLGQGPQFIFQYYEKEERGRGNFPDRFSARQFPNYSSELNVNALLLGDSALYLCASSFDGTGGKSDTQYFGPGTRLTVL.

The genes are TRBV21-1 and TRBJ1-1; the D segment call TRBD1 is taken from the table without a DNA check. TRBV21-1 is labeled a pseudogene. This CDR3 has 16 amino acids. The CDR3 DNA is TGTGCCAGCAGCCGAACCGGGACAGGGGGGAAGAATGAAGCTTTCTTT. Protein: CASSRTGTGGKNEAFF.